This TCR beta chain was captured by sequencing in a study of T cell repertoires in cytomegalovirus infection. Study context: As its CMV epitopes, the study selected recently identified HLA-C-restricted and well-studied HLA-B-restricted targets. Public TCR beta signatures indicated both CMV infection and matching HLA type.

TCRdb reprocessed the reads with MiXCR, giving one entry per CDR3 protein. The table lists some 700,000 distinct CDR3 sequences, around a third of them singletons. Only a few counts were recorded for this clonotype. The antigen is not known. Whole-study findings and limits: Dominant in the ex vivo response were TCR beta clonotypes restricted by HLA-C and specific for CMV.

Trimming shortened V by 7 bases and J by 6 bases, and 16 bases separated the two germline ends. CDR3 length: 13 residues. The chain uses TRBV12-3 or TRBV12-4 and TRBJ2-7; D is possibly TRBD1 or TRBD2 (5 bases each). Sequenced here: cultured PBMCs, sampled from culture after CMV antigen stimulation. This TCR came from a human donor in good health (CMV status not recorded). Some clones in this sample may be carry-over from other donors' samples. Here the CDR3 reads CASTLGTSLEQYF. DNA for the CDR3: TGTGCCAGCACCCTAGGGACGTCCCTCGAGCAGTACTTC.